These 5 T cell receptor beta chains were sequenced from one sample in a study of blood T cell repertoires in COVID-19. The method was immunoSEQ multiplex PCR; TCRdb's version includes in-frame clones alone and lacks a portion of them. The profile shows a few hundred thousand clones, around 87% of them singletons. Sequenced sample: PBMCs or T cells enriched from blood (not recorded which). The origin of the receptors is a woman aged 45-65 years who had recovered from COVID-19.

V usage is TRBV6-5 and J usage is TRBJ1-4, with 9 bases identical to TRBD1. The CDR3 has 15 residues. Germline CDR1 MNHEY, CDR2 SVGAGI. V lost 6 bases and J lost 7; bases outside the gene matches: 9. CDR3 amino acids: CASRDGQGRFEKLFF. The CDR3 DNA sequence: TGTGCCAGCAGAGATGGACAGGGGAGGTTTGAAAAACTGTTTTTT.

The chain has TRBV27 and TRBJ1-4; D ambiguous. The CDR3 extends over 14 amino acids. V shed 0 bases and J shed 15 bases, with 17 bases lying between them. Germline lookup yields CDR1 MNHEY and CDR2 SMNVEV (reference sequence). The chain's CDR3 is CASSLSTPPIRLFF. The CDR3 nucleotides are TGTGCCAGCAGTTTATCGACTCCCCCGATAAGGTTGTTTTTT.

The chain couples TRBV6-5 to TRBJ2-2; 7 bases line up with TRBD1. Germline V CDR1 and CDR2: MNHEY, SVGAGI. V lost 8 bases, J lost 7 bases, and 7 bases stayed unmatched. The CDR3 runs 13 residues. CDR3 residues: CASLRGLGGELFF. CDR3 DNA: TGTGCCAGCTTAAGGGGGCTAGGCGGGGAGCTGTTTTTT.

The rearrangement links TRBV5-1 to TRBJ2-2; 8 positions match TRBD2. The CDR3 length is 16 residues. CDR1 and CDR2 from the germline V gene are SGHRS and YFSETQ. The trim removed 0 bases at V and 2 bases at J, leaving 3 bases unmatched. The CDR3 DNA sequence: TGCGCCAGCAGCTTGGCGCGGGGGGTTAACACCGGGGAGCTGTTTTTT. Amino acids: CASSLARGVNTGELFF. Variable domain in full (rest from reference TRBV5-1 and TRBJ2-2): KAGVTQTPRYLIKTRGQQVTLSCSPISGHRSVSWYQQTPGQGLQFLFEYFSETQRNKGNFPGRFSGRQFSNSRSEMNVSTLELGDSALYLCASSLARGVNTGELFFGEGSRLTVL.

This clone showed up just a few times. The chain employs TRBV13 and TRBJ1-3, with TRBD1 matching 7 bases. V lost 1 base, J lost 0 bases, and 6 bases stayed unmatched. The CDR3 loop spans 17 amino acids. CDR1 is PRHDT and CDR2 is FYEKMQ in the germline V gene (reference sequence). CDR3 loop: CASSLDRGSYSGNTIYF. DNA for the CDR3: TGTGCCAGCAGCTTAGACAGGGGATCGTACTCTGGAAACACCATATATTTT.